Following are 18 T cell receptor beta chains from one sample sequenced in a study of blood T cell repertoires in COVID-19. Sequencing used immunoSEQ multiplex PCR; TCRdb keeps in-frame clones, though not all of them. Of roughly 300,000 clones in the sample, about nine tenths were seen once. The sequencing input was peripheral blood. The receptor set was obtained from a woman in her 30s with COVID-19, enrolled during active disease.

V gene TRBV4-1 combines with J gene TRBJ1-6, with 7 nucleotides matching TRBD1. Germline CDR1 and CDR2: MGHRA and YSYEKL. V trimming: 6 bases; J trimming: 9 bases; junction bases outside the gene matches: 11. This CDR3 region has 15 residues. CDR3 protein: CASRPNRGGGSPLHF. Written as DNA, the CDR3 is TGCGCCAGCAGGCCCAACAGGGGCGGTGGTTCACCCCTCCACTTT.

The chain combines TRBV7-2 with TRBJ2-7; no reliable D call. Germline V gene lookup returns CDR1 SGHTA and CDR2 FQGNSA. The CDR3 length is 13 residues. V lost 7 bases, J lost 1 base, and 11 bases lay in between. CDR3 nucleotides: TGTGCCAGCACAGATCCCCCATCCTACGAGCAGTACTTC. As protein: CASTDPPSYEQYF.

This chain connects TRBV3-1 (or the pseudogene TRBV3-2) to TRBJ1-3; no definite D call. The CDR3 covers 14 residues. Trimming took 3 bases from V and 2 from J, leaving 8 bases between them. Germline V gives CDR1 LGHDT, CDR2 YNNKEL (reference sequence). The CDR3 sequence: CASSQPGAGNTIYF. The CDR3 nucleotides are TGTGCCAGCAGCCAGCCCGGGGCTGGAAACACCATATATTTT.

The chain combines TRBV2 with TRBJ1-5; the D gene is possibly TRBD1 (5 bases). The CDR3 runs to 14 residues. Germline CDR1 reads SNHLY; CDR2 reads FYNNEI. V was clipped by 1 base and J by 6 bases, with 10 bases between them. The CDR3 protein is CASSEGRGPQPQHF. The CDR3 DNA sequence: TGTGCCAGCAGTGAAGGGAGGGGCCCTCAGCCCCAGCATTTT.

A remark on this clone: Distinct nucleotide sequences in the sample also encode this CDR3. The J gene is TRBJ2-5, the V gene TRBV20-1; TRBD2 aligns across 8 bases. The CDR3 contains 11 residues. Germline-derived CDR1 and CDR2 are DFQATT and SNEGSKA (reference sequence). With 6 bases clipped from V and 5 bases from J, the junction kept 2 bases outside the gene matches. The CDR3 spells CSARLAETQYF. CDR3 DNA sequence: TGCAGTGCCCGACTAGCGGAGACCCAGTACTTC.

The chain recombines TRBV5-5 with TRBJ2-1; D is possibly TRBD1 (5 bases). Trimming pared 4 bases from V and 8 bases from J, leaving 13 bases between. Per the germline V gene, CDR1 is SGHKS and CDR2 is YYEKEE (reference sequence). The CDR3 length is 13 residues. The CDR3 DNA is TGTGCCAGCAGCCAAGGACATCCCTATGAGCAGTTCTTC. Translating it yields CASSQGHPYEQFF.

V is TRBV2 and J is TRBJ1-2; D call uncertain. Germline CDR1 SNHLY, CDR2 FYNNEI. The CDR3 runs to 12 residues. V lost 4 bases to trimming and J lost 4 bases, with 7 bases between them. In DNA form, the CDR3 reads TGTGCCAGCAGTGCCGGTACCTATGGCTACACCTTC. Protein product: CASSAGTYGYTF. Complete variable domain (other parts from reference TRBV2 and TRBJ1-2): EPEVTQTPSHQVTQMGQEVILRCVPISNHLYFYWYRQILGQKVEFLVSFYNNEISEKSEIFDDQFSVERPDGSNFTLKIRSTKLEDSAMYFCASSAGTYGYTFGSGTRLTVV.

The V gene is TRBV19, the J gene TRBJ1-5; D gene uncertain. V was clipped by 3 bases and J by 6 bases, with 9 bases between them. Germline V gene data show CDR1 as LNHDA and CDR2 as SQIVND (reference sequence). This CDR3 region has 13 residues. The CDR3, as DNA: TGTGCCAGTAGTATCGACTTTGTTCAGCCCCAGCATTTT. Its translation is CASSIDFVQPQHF.

V gene TRBV10-1 combines with J gene TRBJ2-1; TRBD2 matches 10 bases. The CDR3 has 14 amino acids. CDR1 is WNHNN, CDR2 SYGVQD, per germline (reference sequence). The J segment lost 7 bases and the V segment lost 3 bases, leaving 3 bases of the junction unmatched. The chain's CDR3 is CASSEAGGGNEQFF. DNA of the CDR3: TGCGCCAGCAGTGAAGCGGGAGGGGGAAATGAGCAGTTCTTC.

The V gene is TRBV3-1 (or the pseudogene TRBV3-2), the J gene TRBJ1-2; D might be TRBD1 (5 bases). Germline V lookup: CDR1 LGHDT, CDR2 YNNKEL (reference sequence). This CDR3 has 16 amino acids. The germline V and J ends were trimmed by 0 bases and 0 bases, with 11 bases remaining between them. The CDR3 is CASSQDRWGANYGYTF. The DNA of the CDR3 is TGTGCCAGCAGCCAAGATAGGTGGGGGGCTAACTATGGCTACACCTTC.

V usage is TRBV6-2 or TRBV6-3 and J usage is TRBJ2-2; perhaps TRBD2 as D (6 bases). The CDR3 length is 14 residues. The V gene lost 2 bases and the J gene lost 6 bases, with 10 bases spanning the gap. From germline, CDR1 is MNHEY and CDR2 SVGEGT. CDR3 sequence reads: CASSYVAGPGELFF. The CDR3 DNA reads as TGTGCCAGCAGTTACGTCGCGGGACCCGGGGAGCTGTTTTTT.

The rearrangement joins TRBV4-2 to TRBJ1-4; D remains ambiguous. CDR1 LGHNA and CDR2 YNFKEQ come from the germline V gene. V was cut by 2 bases and J by 6 bases, with 19 bases left in between. The CDR3 consists of 17 residues. The CDR3 nucleotides read TGTGCCAGCAGCCAAAGTTTGAGGGCGCAAATAGATGAAAAACTGTTTTTT. This sequence encodes CASSQSLRAQIDEKLFF.

The chain is built from TRBV7-9 and TRBJ2-3; 10 nucleotides line up with TRBD1. The germline CDR1 and CDR2 sequences are SEHNR and FQNEAQ (reference sequence). The V gene end was trimmed by 7 bases and the J gene end by 2 bases; junction bases not matched to a gene: 9. This CDR3 contains 16 residues. The CDR3 sequence: CASTHRDRGTTDTQYF. The CDR3 DNA follows: TGTGCCAGCACCCACCGGGACAGGGGAACCACAGATACGCAGTATTTT.

The rearrangement links TRBV6-2 or TRBV6-3 to TRBJ2-5, with D perhaps matching TRBD2 (6 bases). Germline assignment: CDR1 MNHEY and CDR2 SVGEGT. Trimming stripped 1 base from V and 0 bases from J, with 6 bases between. The CDR3 loop spans 14 amino acids. The CDR3 here is CASSYWGDQETQYF. CDR3 bases: TGTGCCAGCAGTTACTGGGGGGACCAAGAGACCCAGTACTTC.

V and J are TRBV6-2 or TRBV6-3 and TRBJ2-7; 7 nucleotides match TRBD1. CDR3 length: 14 amino acids. V trimming: 6 bases; J trimming: 2 bases; junction bases outside the gene matches: 7. Germline-derived CDR1 and CDR2 are MNHEY and SVGEGT. The CDR3 DNA is TGTGCCAGCAGCATAACGGACAGGACCTACGAGCAGTACTTC. It encodes CASSITDRTYEQYF.

This sequence joins TRBV2 and TRBJ2-7; D ambiguous. Trimming stripped 4 bases from V and 6 bases from J, with 13 bases between. The germline gives CDR1 SNHLY, CDR2 FYNNEI. The CDR3 has 13 residues. CDR3 bases: TGTGCCAGCAGTGTTGACTCCCGATTCGAGCAGTACTTC. Translated, it gives CASSVDSRFEQYF.

This sequence joins TRBV27 and TRBJ2-3, with 10 bases that match TRBD2. Germline loops: CDR1 MNHEY, CDR2 SMNVEV (reference sequence). The CDR3 covers 16 residues. V gave up 5 bases and J gave up 4 bases; unmatched junction bases: 9. This chain's CDR3 is CASSPRASGSSDTQYF. The CDR3 nucleotides read TGTGCCAGCAGTCCCCGGGCTAGCGGGAGCTCAGATACGCAGTATTTT.

The chain employs TRBV5-1 and TRBJ2-7, with 8 nucleotides matching TRBD1. The V and J ends lost 3 bases and 12 bases, in that order; junction bases with no gene match: 8. In germline, CDR1 is SGHRS, CDR2 YFSETQ. There are 12 residues in the CDR3. The CDR3 region is CASSSDRDRLYF. The CDR3 DNA reads as TGCGCCAGCAGCTCGGACAGGGATAGGCTGTACTTC.